This TCR beta chain was observed in a study of T-cell memory formation after mild COVID-19. Study overall: TCR clusters were mostly confined to one donor each.

The CDR3 is made up of 15 amino acids. Trimming removed 5 bases from V and 3 bases from J, with 17 bases in between. Germline-derived CDR1 and CDR2 are SEHNR and FQNEAQ (reference sequence). Comments on this clonotype: Its antigen is as yet unknown.

Study-wide results and limits: Nothing confirmed that second-wave clones peaking on day 37 were specific for SARS-CoV-2. Contracting clones from day 15 to 85 had balanced CD4/CD8; later expanders favoured CD4+.

TCRdb recomputed calls from the 5' RACE reads with MiXCR, one row per CDR3 protein. The repertoire holds about 360,000 distinct CDR3 sequences, roughly 14% seen once, with about 22% in the top ten. The V gene is TRBV7-9, the J gene TRBJ2-7; D is possibly TRBD1 (6 bases). Source material: PBMCs or a T cell subset sorted from them (not recorded which). The origin of this receptor is a young man who had mild COVID-19 (a few samples of this study predate the infection). Cell type and time point are not known. Written as DNA, the CDR3 is TGTGCCAGCAGCGATCTCACAGGGATGGGCTACGAGCAGTACTTC. Translation: CASSDLTGMGYEQYF. Supplemented by reference TRBV7-9 and TRBJ2-7, the full variable domain reads DTGVSQNPRHKITKRGQNVTFRCDPISEHNRLYWYRQTLGQGPEFLTYFQNEAQLEKSRLLSDRFSAERPKGSFSTLEIQRTEQGDSAMYLCASSDLTGMGYEQYFGPGTRLTVT.